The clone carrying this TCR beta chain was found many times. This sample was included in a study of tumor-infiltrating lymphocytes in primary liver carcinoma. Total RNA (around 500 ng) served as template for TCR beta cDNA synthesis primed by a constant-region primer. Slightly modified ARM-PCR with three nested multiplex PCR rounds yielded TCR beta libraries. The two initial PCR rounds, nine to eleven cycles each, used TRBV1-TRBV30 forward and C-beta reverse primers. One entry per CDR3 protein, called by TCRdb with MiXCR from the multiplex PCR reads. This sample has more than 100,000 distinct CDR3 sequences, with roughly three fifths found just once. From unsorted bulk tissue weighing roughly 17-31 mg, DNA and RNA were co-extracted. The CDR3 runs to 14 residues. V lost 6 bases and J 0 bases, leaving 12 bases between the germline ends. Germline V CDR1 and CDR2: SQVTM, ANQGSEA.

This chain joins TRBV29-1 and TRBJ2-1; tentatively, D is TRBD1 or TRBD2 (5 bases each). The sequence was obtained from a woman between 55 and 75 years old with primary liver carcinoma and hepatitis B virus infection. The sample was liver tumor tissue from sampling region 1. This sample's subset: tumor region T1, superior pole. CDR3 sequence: CSVTPGSSYNEQFF. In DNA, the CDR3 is TGCAGCGTGACCCCAGGGAGCTCCTACAATGAGCAGTTCTTC.